The T cell receptor beta chain described here comes from a study of T cells in Graves' hyperthyroidism and ophthalmopathy. The study, taken as a whole, reports: A model using 13 V-J features told ophthalmopathy apart from stable hyperthyroidism. Ophthalmopathy prediction by the model preceded onset by a median about 6 months. Blood held most thyroid clonotypes expanded above 0.001 frequency.

The definition of stable Graves' hyperthyroidism was no ophthalmopathy progression within 18 months. This clonotype has a count of ten or more. The antigen remains unidentified. What was amplified from RNA transcripts were TCR beta CDR3 regions. The primer set for the first-round RT-PCR of the TCR CDR3 was HTBI. TCRdb re-analysed the multiplex PCR reads in MiXCR, keeping a single row per CDR3 protein. Among about 340,000 distinct CDR3 sequences listed, roughly 21% were seen once. Germline CDR1 is SGHNT and CDR2 is YENEEA. Trimming stripped 6 bases from V and 0 bases from J, with 15 bases between. This CDR3 has 15 residues.

The chain carries TRBV11-3 and TRBJ2-7, with a tentative D call TRBD1 (6 bases). This TCR derives from a woman aged 50 to 60 with Graves' hyperthyroidism. Sequenced: blood. The CDR3, as DNA: TGTGCCAGCAGTTCACAGGGATCGGGCTCCTACGAGCAGTACTTC. Encoded protein: CASSSQGSGSYEQYF.